This TCR beta chain appears in the sequencing data of a study of cytomegalovirus exposure and HLA in healthy donors. Study background: Samples from HLA-typed donors yielded some 85 million unique TCRs in an early data release.

General study findings and limits: Some V segments, including TRBV6-2 and TRBV6-3, were excluded as indistinguishable. Sequencing depth across donors, presence/absence analyses assumed, was roughly uniform. The study put under 200 TCR beta chains on its list as cytomegalovirus-associated.

Germline-derived CDR1 and CDR2 are SGDLS and YYNGEE. V shed 0 bases, J shed 5 bases, and the junction held 14 bases outside the gene matches. The CDR3 contains 18 residues. Use of 60 Vbeta and 13 Jbeta primers characterized the PCR. Libraries were prepared by immunoSEQ multiplex PCR; TCRdb keeps only in-frame clonotypes and omits some of them. This listing includes 70,000 or so clones. Points on this clone: Its target is not known.

The sequenced material came from PBMCs. This TCR derives from a female donor in good health and CMV-seropositive. The gene calls are TRBV9 and TRBJ2-5, with 9 bases lining up with TRBD2. CDR3 in amino acids: CASSVGMTSGQEWETQYF. In DNA form, the CDR3 reads TGTGCCAGCAGCGTAGGAATGACTAGCGGCCAGGAGTGGGAGACCCAGTACTTC. The full variable domain, in which reference TRBV9 and TRBJ2-5 provide the parts outside the CDR3, is DSGVTQTPKHLITATGQRVTLRCSPRSGDLSVYWYQQSLDQGLQFLIQYYNGEERAKGNILERFSAQQFPDLHSELNLSSLELGDSALYFCASSVGMTSGQEWETQYFGPGTRLLVL.